The T cell receptor (beta chain) under discussion was sequenced for a study of T cells in Graves' hyperthyroidism and ophthalmopathy (dated by TCRdb to the late 2010s). Regarding the study in general: Peripheral blood was collected at initial diagnosis, before any treatment. According to the paper, TCR Vbeta CDR3 sequencing was carried out on approximately 140 peripheral blood samples, which came from approximately 41 ophthalmopathy, approximately 72 hyperthyroidism and roughly 17 progressor patients. Thyroid tissue and blood T-cell repertoires from several Graves' hyperthyroidism patients were also compared in the study. Prospective prediction of ophthalmopathy was tested in an independent validation cohort of 18 hyperthyroidism patients and 17 patients who later progressed to ophthalmopathy. To identify TCR V-J signatures that set the groups apart, the researchers used a discovery cohort of about a hundred patients, made up of 40 to 45 with Graves' ophthalmopathy and 57 with stable Graves' hyperthyroidism. Following sampling, methimazole starting at 30 mg daily was given to hyperthyroidism patients, and high-dose intravenous methylprednisolone was given to ophthalmopathy patients. The roughly 100 discovery patients were randomly divided into training and test sets at a 7:3 ratio.

Moderately to severely active disease, a Clinical Activity Score of at least 3, a NOSPECS grade of at least 4, and a duration under 3 months were present in ophthalmopathy patients. Patients with uncontrolled infections, other autoimmune diseases, pregnancy or lactation were excluded. Diagnoses were based on clinical symptoms, serum thyroxine and TRAb, thyroid ultrasound and orbital computed tomography. PBMCs were separated from roughly 9.3 ml of fresh peripheral blood using Ficoll-Paque density gradient centrifugation. Trizol reagent was used to extract total RNA, and RNA quality was then checked on an Agilent 2100 Bioanalyzer. Study-wide conclusions, independent of this receptor: During validation, the model predicted progression to ophthalmopathy a median of around six months ahead of onset, with almost 71% sensitivity and almost 75% specificity. No statistical method was used to fix the sample size in advance, and group allocation was not hidden from the investigators. A 13 V-J signature model separated ophthalmopathy from stable hyperthyroidism, with 87.88% sensitivity and approximately 81% specificity in cross-validation and 80%/75% in testing. Most expanded thyroid clonotypes (frequency above 0.001) were also detected in blood, suggesting blood repertoires may reflect thyroid immune responses.

The CDR3 runs 17 amino acids, cysteine and phenylalanine included. Only CDR3 DNA is held: 51 bases, read in frame from base 1. CDR1 MGHRA and CDR2 YSYEKL are derived from the germline V gene. V and J are truncated by 1 base and 0 bases respectively, leaving an intervening sequence of 15 bases. The TCR beta CDR3 regions were amplified from the RNA transcripts. The first round of RT-PCR for the TCR CDR3 was performed with the HTBI primer set and the Qiagen OneStep RT-PCR kit. Libraries were constructed in a second round of multiplex PCR, after which size selection and purification were carried out. The libraries were sequenced on an Illumina HiSeq2000 using paired-end 100 bp reads. Under the source paper's analysis protocol: SOAPnuke was used to process the raw data, removing reads that contained adapters or uncalled bases, had a mean Phred below 15, or lacked an exact match to the constant primer or identifier. High-quality paired reads were merged with COPE v1.2.5, and unique nucleotide sequences were defined as clonotypes. Clonotypes were aligned to IMGT TRBV, TRBD and TRBJ reference segments using MiTCR v1.1. The analysis included only V-J combinations with a frequency above 0.0001, which together covered over 98% of the repertoires. A TCS score was defined as the ratio between F50 (clonal expansion) and ExV (chaos), using BLOSUM62-based TCRdist between CDR3 peptides within each V-J. Welch's t-statistics and random forest reduced approximately 520 V-J features to about 13, which were used in a naive Bayes classifier (R e1071). TCRdb reran the public reads through fastp at Q25 and MiXCR, keeping productive beta chains. Duplicate CDR3 protein sequences are folded into a single record with the most common DNA and genes. Here the V and J calls rest on TCRdb's processing, not on the authors' analysis. The sample data list roughly 240,000 distinct CDR3 sequences, and approximately 16% of these were observed just once. The ten largest make up more than 25% of the sample.

This clonotype was seen many times. There is no known antigen for this receptor. No much larger clonotype is one base removed from it; base qualities were not supplied. The specimen was blood. The clonotype comes from a woman aged 18-29 years with Graves' ophthalmopathy. The V and J genes are TRBV4-1 and TRBJ1-1; the D segment could be TRBD1, given 5 matching bases. At the DNA level, the sequence is TGCGCCAGCAGCCAAGTCCGGGGACGGACCATGAACACTGAAGCTTTCTTT. This gives the protein CASSQVRGRTMNTEAFF.